These T cell receptor beta chains were read from a single sample in a study of patients and donors after allogeneic stem cell transplantation. From the RT-PCR reads, TCRdb called clonotypes with MiXCR, one entry per CDR3 protein. The table lists 100,000 to 130,000 distinct CDR3 sequences, approximately 40% of them singletons. Sequenced material: blood, either unsorted or a sorted T cell fraction (not recorded which). Receptor source: a human donor who was either an allogeneic HSCT recipient or a stem cell or donor lymphocyte infusion donor (not recorded which). It is not recorded whose cells these are; they may come from a transplant donor. CDR3s include the opening cysteine and the closing phenylalanine or tryptophan. Each record gives: D gene, clone size, V gene, J gene, CDR3 DNA, CDR3 protein. The D gene is left open where the match is weak. Not all rows give a size; the values are once, few, many and, for expanded clones, a class.

.	.	TRBV20-1	TRBJ1-1	TGCGCCCCTCTGGGGATGAACACTGAAGCTTTCTTT	CAPLGMNTEAFF
.	.	TRBV7-9	TRBJ1-3	TGTGCCAGCAGCGGGACCCTTAGTGTAAACACCATATATTTT	CASSGTLSVNTIYF
.	many	TRBV5-1	TRBJ1-1	TGCGCCAGCAGCTTGGCCTCGGGGGGCACTGAAGCTTTCTTT	CASSLASGGTEAFF
.	few	TRBV5-5	TRBJ1-1	TGTGCCAGCAGCTTGGCGTTGGGGTGGACTGAAGCTTTCTTT	CASSLALGWTEAFF
TRBD2	.	TRBV27	TRBJ2-7	TGTGCCAGCAGTTTGGTTAGCGGGAATCCCTACGAGCAGTACTTC	CASSLVSGNPYEQYF
TRBD1	few	TRBV15	TRBJ1-2	TGTGCCACCAGCACTCGACAGGGAAGAGGGGGCGGCTACACCTTC	CATSTRQGRGGGYTF
TRBD1	once	TRBV9	TRBJ2-3	TGTGCCAGCAGCGTAATGGGACAGTCAGATACGCAGTATTTT	CASSVMGQSDTQYF
TRBD1	many	TRBV6-5	TRBJ1-1	TGTGCCAGCAGCTTCAGGGGGCGGTTGGTCACTGAAGCTTTCTTT	CASSFRGRLVTEAFF
.	.	TRBV20-1	TRBJ1-3	TGCAGTGCTAGAGAGCACAGCAGCTCTGGAAACACCATATATTTT	CSAREHSSSGNTIYF
.	.	TRBV7-8	TRBJ1-2	TGTGCCAGCAGCTTAAACAACTATGGCTACACCTTC	CASSLNNYGYTF
.	few	TRBV7-2	TRBJ1-4	TGTGCCAGCAGTCCAACCTCCGGGACCGTGGATGAAAAACTGTTTTTT	CASSPTSGTVDEKLFF
TRBD1	few	TRBV7-9	TRBJ1-4	TGTGCCAGCAGCCCCTCGGACAGGGTGGTTGAAAAACTGTTTTTT	CASSPSDRVVEKLFF
TRBD1	.	TRBV29-1	TRBJ1-4	TGCAGCGTTGGGGGGACAGGGCGGGAAAAACTGTTTTTT	CSVGGTGREKLFF
TRBD1	few	TRBV28	TRBJ2-7	TGTGCCAGCAAGACAGGGGGGACCTACGAGCAGTACTTC	CASKTGGTYEQYF
.	.	TRBV20-1	TRBJ2-1	TGCAGTGCTACAGGGACTTCCAATGAGCAGTTCTTC	CSATGTSNEQFF
.	.	TRBV24-1	TRBJ1-2	TGTGCCACCAGTGATGGGTACGCCGGCTACACCTTC	CATSDGYAGYTF
.	.	TRBV10-3	TRBJ2-3	TGTGCCATCAGGGGCAACACAGATACGCAGTATTTT	CAIRGNTDTQYF
.	.	TRBV3-1	TRBJ2-3	TGTGCCAGCAGCCAAGATGTGGACCGTGATACGCAGTATTTT	CASSQDVDRDTQYF
.	.	TRBV10-2	TRBJ1-5	TGCGCCAGCAGTGCCACTGGGGGGAATCAGCCCCAGCATTTT	CASSATGGNQPQHF
.	.	TRBV15	TRBJ1-6	TGTGCCACCAGCAGGCACACGACAACACCCCTCCACTTT	CATSRHTTTPLHF
.	few	TRBV15	TRBJ2-5	TGTGCCACCAAAATTTTCAGGGAAGAGACCCAGTACTTC	CATKIFREETQYF
.	.	TRBV12-3/TRBV12-4	TRBJ2-2	TGTGCCAGCAGTTTATTTTCCAAACGGGAGCTGTTTTTT	CASSLFSKRELFF
TRBD2	.	TRBV20-1	TRBJ2-1	TGCAGTGCTAGAGAGTCTAGCGGGATGAGAAATGAGCAGTTCTTC	CSARESSGMRNEQFF
.	.	TRBV5-1	TRBJ1-1	TGCGCCAGCAGCGATGCGGGGAACACTGAAGCTTTCTTT	CASSDAGNTEAFF
.	few	TRBV12-3/TRBV12-4	TRBJ2-7	TGTGCCAGCAGTTTAATGCTTCTCTACGAGCAGTACTTC	CASSLMLLYEQYF
.	.	TRBV15	TRBJ1-2	TGTGCCACCAGCAGAGACAGGGTCGGCGGCTACACCTTC	CATSRDRVGGYTF
TRBD2	.	TRBV12-3/TRBV12-4	TRBJ2-7	TGTGCCAGCAGTTTTAGCGGGCCGTCCTACGAGCAGTACTTC	CASSFSGPSYEQYF
TRBD1	.	TRBV12-3/TRBV12-4	TRBJ2-5	TGTGCCAGCAGAAAGGGGGCCGTAGAGACCCAGTACTTC	CASRKGAVETQYF
.	.	TRBV10-3	TRBJ2-2	TGTGCCATCAGTGAGTCCACAGTCAACACCGGGGAGCTGTTTTTT	CAISESTVNTGELFF
TRBD2	.	TRBV5-1	TRBJ2-5	TGCGCCAGCAGCTTTGGCGGGAGTGCTCGTGAGACCCAGTACTTC	CASSFGGSARETQYF
TRBD1	few	TRBV4-3	TRBJ1-2	TGCGCCAGCAGCCGACAGGGGTCTGGCTACACCTTC	CASSRQGSGYTF
.	few	TRBV29-1	TRBJ1-1	TGCAGCGTAAAGCTCGGGGGGAACACTGAAGCTTTCTTT	CSVKLGGNTEAFF
TRBD1	.	TRBV4-3	TRBJ2-7	TGCGCCAGCAGCCAAGATCGACAGGGCCGGGACGAGCAGTACTTC	CASSQDRQGRDEQYF
TRBD1	few	TRBV4-3	TRBJ1-5	TGCGCCAGCAGCCAAGATCACAGGGGCCGGAATCAGCCCCAGCATTTT	CASSQDHRGRNQPQHF
.	.	TRBV28	TRBJ1-5	TGTGCCAGCAGTTTACGACAGTCCGGCAATCAGCCCCAGCATTTT	CASSLRQSGNQPQHF